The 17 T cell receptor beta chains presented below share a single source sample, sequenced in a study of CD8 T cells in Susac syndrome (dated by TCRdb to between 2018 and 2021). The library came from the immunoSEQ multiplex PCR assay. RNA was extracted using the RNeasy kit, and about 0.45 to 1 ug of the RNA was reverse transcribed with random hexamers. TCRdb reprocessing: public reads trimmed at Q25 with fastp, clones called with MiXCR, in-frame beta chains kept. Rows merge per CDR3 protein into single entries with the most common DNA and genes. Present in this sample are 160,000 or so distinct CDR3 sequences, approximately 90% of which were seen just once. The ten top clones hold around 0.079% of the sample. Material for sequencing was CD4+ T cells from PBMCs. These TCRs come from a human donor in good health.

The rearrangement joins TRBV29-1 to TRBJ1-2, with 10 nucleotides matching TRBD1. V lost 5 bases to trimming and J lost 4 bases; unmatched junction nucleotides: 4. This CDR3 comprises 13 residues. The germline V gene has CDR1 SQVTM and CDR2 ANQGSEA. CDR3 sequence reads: CSVRDRGSYGYTF. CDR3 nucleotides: TGCAGCGTTCGGGACAGGGGATCCTATGGCTACACCTTC.

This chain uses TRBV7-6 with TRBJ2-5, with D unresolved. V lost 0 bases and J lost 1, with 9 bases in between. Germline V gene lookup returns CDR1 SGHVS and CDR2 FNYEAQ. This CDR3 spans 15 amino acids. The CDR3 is CASSLARNSQETQYF. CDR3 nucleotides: TGTGCCAGCAGCTTAGCGCGGAATAGCCAAGAGACCCAGTACTTC.

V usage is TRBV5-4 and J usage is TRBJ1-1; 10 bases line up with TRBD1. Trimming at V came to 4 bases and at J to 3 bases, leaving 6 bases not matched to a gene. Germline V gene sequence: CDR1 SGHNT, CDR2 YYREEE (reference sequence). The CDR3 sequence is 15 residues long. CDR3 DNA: TGTGCCAGCAGCGGGACAGGGGCTGGGGACACTGAAGCTTTCTTT. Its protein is CASSGTGAGDTEAFF.

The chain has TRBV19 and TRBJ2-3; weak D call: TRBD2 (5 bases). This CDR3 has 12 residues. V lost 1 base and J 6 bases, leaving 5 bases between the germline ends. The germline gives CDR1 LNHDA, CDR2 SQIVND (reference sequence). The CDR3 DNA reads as TGTGCCAGTAGTATAGGGGAGGATACGCAGTATTTT. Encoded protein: CASSIGEDTQYF.

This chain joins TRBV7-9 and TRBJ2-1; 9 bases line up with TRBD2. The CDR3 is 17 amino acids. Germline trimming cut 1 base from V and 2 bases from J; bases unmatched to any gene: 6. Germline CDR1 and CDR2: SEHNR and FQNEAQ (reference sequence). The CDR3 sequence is CASSLDVAGGPYNEQFF. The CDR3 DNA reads TGTGCCAGCAGCTTAGACGTTGCGGGAGGGCCCTACAATGAGCAGTTCTTC.

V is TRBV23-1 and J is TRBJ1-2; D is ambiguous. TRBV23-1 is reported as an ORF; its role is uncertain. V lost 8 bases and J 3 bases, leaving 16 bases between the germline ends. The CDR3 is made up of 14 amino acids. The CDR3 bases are TGCGCCAGCCCGGTTCGGTCGCCTGACTATGGCTACACCTTC. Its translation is CASPVRSPDYGYTF.

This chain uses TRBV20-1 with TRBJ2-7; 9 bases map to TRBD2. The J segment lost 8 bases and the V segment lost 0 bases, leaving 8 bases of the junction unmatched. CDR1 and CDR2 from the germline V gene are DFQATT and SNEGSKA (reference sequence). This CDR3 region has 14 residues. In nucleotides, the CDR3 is TGCAGTGCTAGAGATAGGGCTAGCGGGGAACAGCAGTACTTC. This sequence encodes CSARDRASGEQQYF.

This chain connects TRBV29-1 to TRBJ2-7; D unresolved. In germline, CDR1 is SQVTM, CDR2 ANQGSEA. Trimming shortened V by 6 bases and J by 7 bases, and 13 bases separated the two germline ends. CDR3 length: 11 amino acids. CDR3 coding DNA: TGCAGCGTAGAGACCAGCTGGGAGCAGTACTTC. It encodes CSVETSWEQYF.

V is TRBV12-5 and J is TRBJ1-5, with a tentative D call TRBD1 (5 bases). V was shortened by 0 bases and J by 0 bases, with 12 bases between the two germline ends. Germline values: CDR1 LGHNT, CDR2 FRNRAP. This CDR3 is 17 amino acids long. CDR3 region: CASGLVLGGDSNQPQHF. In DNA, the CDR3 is TGTGCTAGTGGTTTGGTACTCGGGGGGGATAGCAATCAGCCCCAGCATTTT. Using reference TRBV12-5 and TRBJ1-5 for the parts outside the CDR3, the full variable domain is DARVTQTPRHKVTEMGQEVTMRCQPILGHNTVFWYRQTMMQGLELLAYFRNRAPLDDSGMPKDRFSAEMPDATLATLKIQPSEPRDSAVYFCASGLVLGGDSNQPQHFGDGTRLSIL.

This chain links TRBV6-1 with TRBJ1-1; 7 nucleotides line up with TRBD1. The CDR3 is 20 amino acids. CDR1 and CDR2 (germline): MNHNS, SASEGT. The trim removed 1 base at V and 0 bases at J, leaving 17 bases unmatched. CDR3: CASSEGGHRDSIFMNTEAFF. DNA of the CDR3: TGTGCCAGCAGTGAAGGCGGGCACCGGGACAGCATCTTTATGAACACTGAAGCTTTCTTT.

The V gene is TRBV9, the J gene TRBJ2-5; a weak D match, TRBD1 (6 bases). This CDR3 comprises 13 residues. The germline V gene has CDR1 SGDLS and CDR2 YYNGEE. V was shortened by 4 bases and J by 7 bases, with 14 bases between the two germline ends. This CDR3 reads CASSFGGHGTQYF. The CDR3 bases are TGTGCCAGCAGCTTTGGGGGACACGGGACCCAGTACTTC. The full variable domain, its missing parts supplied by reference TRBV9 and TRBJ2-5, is DSGVTQTPKHLITATGQRVTLRCSPRSGDLSVYWYQQSLDQGLQFLIQYYNGEERAKGNILERFSAQQFPDLHSELNLSSLELGDSALYFCASSFGGHGTQYFGPGTRLLVL.

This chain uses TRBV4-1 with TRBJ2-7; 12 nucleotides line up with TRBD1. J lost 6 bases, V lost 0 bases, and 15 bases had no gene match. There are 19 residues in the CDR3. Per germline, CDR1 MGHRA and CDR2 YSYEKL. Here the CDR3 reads CASSQDPRGTGGARSEQYF. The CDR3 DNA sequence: TGCGCCAGCAGCCAAGATCCGCGGGGGACAGGGGGCGCGCGCTCCGAGCAGTACTTC.

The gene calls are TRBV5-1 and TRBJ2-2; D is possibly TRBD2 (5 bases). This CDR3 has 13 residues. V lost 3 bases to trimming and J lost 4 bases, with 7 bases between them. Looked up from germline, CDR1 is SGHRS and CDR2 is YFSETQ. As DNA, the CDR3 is TGCGCCAGCAGCTCCGAGGGCACCGGGGAGCTGTTTTTT. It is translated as CASSSEGTGELFF.

The CDR3, as DNA: TGTGCCAGTACCCGCCTGAGTAGGGGAGGGACTGAAGCTTTCTTT. Translation: CASTRLSRGGTEAFF. The chain links TRBV19 to TRBJ1-1; D may be TRBD1 (5 bases). Deletions cut 7 bases from V and 5 bases from J, with 20 bases between. Germline CDR1 and CDR2: LNHDA and SQIVND (reference sequence). The CDR3 consists of 15 residues.

The CDR3: CASSPGTDFYGYTF. The CDR3 nucleotides are TGTGCCAGCTCACCCGGGACAGACTTCTATGGCTACACCTTC. The chain joins TRBV18 to TRBJ1-2; 7 positions agree with TRBD1. With V trimmed by 3 bases and J by 4 bases, 5 bases remained unmatched. The CDR3 runs to 14 residues. Per germline, CDR1 KGHSH and CDR2 LQKENI.

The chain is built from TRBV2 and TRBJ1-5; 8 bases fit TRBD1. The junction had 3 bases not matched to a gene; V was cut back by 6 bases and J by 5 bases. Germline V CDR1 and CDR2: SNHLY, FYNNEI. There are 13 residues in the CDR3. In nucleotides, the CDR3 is TGTGCCAGCAGGACACAGGGGGATCAGCCCCAGCATTTT. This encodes CASRTQGDQPQHF.

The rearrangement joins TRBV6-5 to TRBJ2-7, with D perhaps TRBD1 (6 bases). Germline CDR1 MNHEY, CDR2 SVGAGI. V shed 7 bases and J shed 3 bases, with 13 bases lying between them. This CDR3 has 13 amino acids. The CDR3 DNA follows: TGTGCCAGCAAAACAGGACAGTTCTACGAGCAGTACTTC. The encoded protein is CASKTGQFYEQYF.